Below, 28 T cell receptor beta chains from the same sample are listed, as sequenced in a study of T cell responses to AZD1222 COVID-19 vaccine. Repertoires were generated with immunoSEQ multiplex PCR, while TCRdb's copy carries only in-frame clones and drops some. Among roughly 78,000 clones listed, about 84% were seen once. The sample was peripheral blood, taken on day 0 of AZD1222 vaccination. These receptors came from an adult in good health.

This clone was observed a few times. V usage is TRBV6-5 and J usage is TRBJ2-3; 9 bases are a match to TRBD2. CDR3 length: 15 residues. The germline V gene encodes CDR1 MNHEY and CDR2 SVGAGI. With 7 bases clipped from V and 1 base from J, the junction kept 6 bases outside the gene matches. CDR3 region: CASTLAGAGTDTQYF. The CDR3 nucleotides read TGTGCCAGCACCTTAGCGGGGGCGGGCACAGATACGCAGTATTTT.

The chain links TRBV7-2 to TRBJ2-7, with 10 positions matching TRBD2. Trimming removed 5 bases from V and 0 bases from J; junction bases left unmatched: 7. CDR3 length equals 16 residues. Germline-derived CDR1 and CDR2 are SGHTA and FQGNSA. The DNA of the CDR3 is TGTGCCAGCAGCCCCAGGATAGCGGGAGGCTCCTACGAGCAGTACTTC. Its translation is CASSPRIAGGSYEQYF. Full variable domain (rest looked up from reference TRBV7-2 and TRBJ2-7): GAGVSQSPSNKVTEKGKDVELRCDPISGHTALYWYRQSLGQGLEFLIYFQGNSAPDKSGLPSDRFSAERTGGSVSTLTIQRTQQEDSAVYLCASSPRIAGGSYEQYFGPGTRLTVT.

This chain joins TRBV28 and TRBJ2-3; a possible D gene is TRBD2 (6 bases). Germline CDR1 and CDR2: MDHEN and SYDVKM. Trimming cost V 3 bases and J 3 bases, with 10 bases left between them. This CDR3 has 14 amino acids. The CDR3 DNA sequence: TGTGCCAGCAGTTTCGTTGCGGGGACAGATACGCAGTATTTT. Translated: CASSFVAGTDTQYF.

The V and J genes are TRBV10-3 and TRBJ1-5; no firm D call. V gave up 0 bases and J gave up 5 bases, with 14 bases separating them. This CDR3 comprises 16 residues. CDR1 is ENHRY and CDR2 is SYGVKD in the germline V gene. The CDR3 DNA follows: TGTGCCATCAGTGAGTCGAGAGTCAGTCAATATCAGCCCCAGCATTTT. Translation: CAISESRVSQYQPQHF.

The genes are TRBV7-2 and TRBJ2-1; D is ambiguous. The CDR3 sequence is 11 residues long. Germline CDR1 SGHTA, CDR2 FQGNSA. The V end was cut by 6 bases, the J end by 6 bases, with 6 bases between. CDR3 bases: TGTGCCAGCAGGATCAGCAATGAGCAGTTCTTC. Its translation is CASRISNEQFF.

The chain carries TRBV7-2 and TRBJ1-1; a weak D match, TRBD1 (6 bases). Looked up from germline, CDR1 is SGHTA and CDR2 is FQGNSA. CDR3 length: 15 amino acids. Trimming pared 1 base from V and 5 bases from J, leaving 14 bases between. CDR3 region: CASSLGQGRGTEAFF. In DNA, the CDR3 is TGTGCCAGCAGCTTAGGTCAGGGAAGGGGGACTGAAGCTTTCTTT.

This chain uses TRBV4-3 with TRBJ1-5; 10 positions match TRBD1. This CDR3 region has 15 residues. Trimming at V came to 4 bases and at J to 7 bases, leaving 7 bases not matched to a gene. Germline CDR1 reads LGHNA; CDR2 reads YSLEER. The CDR3 nucleotides are TGCGCCAGCAGCCCCGGGACAGGGGAAGGGCAGCCCCAGCATTTT. Its translation is CASSPGTGEGQPQHF.

V usage is TRBV6-5 and J usage is TRBJ1-2; 8 bases are a match to TRBD1. Germline-derived CDR1 and CDR2 are MNHEY and SVGAGI. This CDR3 is 13 amino acids long. V was pared by 7 bases and J by 9 bases, with 10 bases of the junction left unmatched. The CDR3 here is CASIPNRGSRYTF. CDR3 DNA: TGTGCCAGCATCCCTAACAGGGGGTCTCGCTACACCTTC.

This clone showed up just once. This chain uses TRBV9 with TRBJ2-5; D unclear. The ends were cut back, 3 bases at V and 5 bases at J, with 20 bases in the middle. The CDR3 extends over 16 amino acids. CDR1 is SGDLS, CDR2 YYNGEE, per germline. CDR3 sequence (DNA): TGTGCCAGCAGCGGGCTTTCCGGGCCCTCATTGGAGACCCAGTACTTC. Its protein product is CASSGLSGPSLETQYF. The full variable domain, with the rest looked up from reference TRBV9 and TRBJ2-5, is DSGVTQTPKHLITATGQRVTLRCSPRSGDLSVYWYQQSLDQGLQFLIQYYNGEERAKGNILERFSAQQFPDLHSELNLSSLELGDSALYFCASSGLSGPSLETQYFGPGTRLLVL.

This clone was found a few times. This sequence joins TRBV4-3 and TRBJ1-4; D is ambiguous. The germline V gene encodes CDR1 LGHNA and CDR2 YSLEER. The CDR3 is 15 amino acids. Deletions cut 4 bases from V and 0 bases from J, with 9 bases between. CDR3 sequence: CASSREYATNEKLFF. In DNA form, the CDR3 reads TGCGCCAGCAGCCGGGAGTATGCAACTAATGAAAAACTGTTTTTT.

The V gene is TRBV7-9, the J gene TRBJ2-7; possible D gene TRBD2, 6 bases. The germline gives CDR1 SEHNR, CDR2 FQNEAQ (reference sequence). The CDR3 length is 13 residues. V was trimmed by 5 bases and J by 2 bases, leaving 10 bases between them. In DNA form, the CDR3 reads TGTGCCAGCAGCGGGACTGTTCCCTACGAGCAGTACTTC. It encodes CASSGTVPYEQYF.

This clone was seen a handful of times. This chain uses TRBV9 with TRBJ2-2; 7 nucleotides align to TRBD1. Germline assignment: CDR1 SGDLS and CDR2 YYNGEE. Trimming took 4 bases from V and 4 from J; bases not matched to a gene: 4. CDR3 length: 14 residues. CDR3 loop: CASSFSGGTGELFF. CDR3 DNA sequence: TGTGCCAGCAGCTTCTCAGGGGGCACCGGGGAGCTGTTTTTT. The whole variable domain, remainder taken from reference TRBV9 and TRBJ2-2, is DSGVTQTPKHLITATGQRVTLRCSPRSGDLSVYWYQQSLDQGLQFLIQYYNGEERAKGNILERFSAQQFPDLHSELNLSSLELGDSALYFCASSFSGGTGELFFGEGSRLTVL.

V and J are TRBV6-2 or TRBV6-3 and TRBJ2-7; D not resolved. V was clipped by 7 bases and J by 3 bases, with 13 bases between them. Germline CDR1 and CDR2: MNHEY and SVGEGT. This CDR3 has 13 amino acids. The CDR3 region has the DNA TGTGCCAGCACCCCAACGGATAGCTACGAGCAGTACTTC. This encodes CASTPTDSYEQYF.

This clone appeared a single time. The chain uses TRBV5-4 and TRBJ1-6, with D perhaps TRBD1 (5 bases). Trimming cost V 4 bases and J 6 bases, with 17 bases left between them. This CDR3 comprises 16 residues. Germline V gene data show CDR1 as SGHNT and CDR2 as YYREEE (reference sequence). CDR3: CASSVPGTPSNSPLHF. The CDR3 coding sequence is TGTGCCAGCAGCGTACCCGGGACCCCGAGTAATTCACCCCTCCACTTT.

The chain couples TRBV7-9 to TRBJ1-5, with D perhaps TRBD1 (5 bases). The length of the CDR3 is 15 residues. The germline V gene encodes CDR1 SEHNR and CDR2 FQNEAQ (reference sequence). Trimming cost V 1 base and J 4 bases, with 11 bases left between them. CDR3 region: CASSLGSGVNQPQHF. The CDR3 nucleotides are TGTGCCAGCAGCTTAGGGTCGGGGGTGAATCAGCCCCAGCATTTT.

This clone was found once. J is TRBJ2-5 and V is TRBV3-1 (or the pseudogene TRBV3-2), with TRBD2 as a possible D gene (5 bases). There are 19 residues in the CDR3. Germline CDR1 is LGHDT and CDR2 is YNNKEL (reference sequence). V gave up 0 bases and J gave up 0 bases, with 20 bases separating them. CDR3 nucleotide sequence: TGTGCCAGCAGCCAAGATTCACGCCGCGCCTCGGGGTACCAAGAGACCCAGTACTTC. Residues: CASSQDSRRASGYQETQYF.

The chain recombines TRBV9 with TRBJ2-1, with 9 bases lining up with TRBD2. The J segment lost 2 bases and the V segment lost 0 bases, leaving 6 bases of the junction unmatched. The CDR3 totals 17 residues. Germline CDR1 and CDR2: SGDLS and YYNGEE. This CDR3 is CASSVGGAGGPYNEQFF. CDR3 DNA: TGTGCCAGCAGCGTAGGTGGAGCGGGGGGTCCCTACAATGAGCAGTTCTTC. Filled out from reference TRBV9 and TRBJ2-1, the complete variable domain reads DSGVTQTPKHLITATGQRVTLRCSPRSGDLSVYWYQQSLDQGLQFLIQYYNGEERAKGNILERFSAQQFPDLHSELNLSSLELGDSALYFCASSVGGAGGPYNEQFFGPGTRLTVL.

This chain joins TRBV19 and TRBJ2-2, with D unresolved. The CDR3 is 14 amino acids. Per germline, CDR1 LNHDA and CDR2 SQIVND (reference sequence). The ends were cut back, 5 bases at V and 4 bases at J, with 11 bases in the middle. CDR3 amino acids: CASSPGGFTGELFF. As DNA, the CDR3 is TGTGCCAGTAGTCCGGGTGGCTTCACCGGGGAGCTGTTTTTT.

V and J are TRBV19 and TRBJ2-2; no clear D. Germline CDR1 reads LNHDA; CDR2 reads SQIVND (reference sequence). The CDR3 is 14 amino acids. V gave up 8 bases and J gave up 1 base, with 11 bases separating them. Here the CDR3 reads CASSPLGNTGELFF. DNA for the CDR3: TGTGCCAGTTCACCCCTCGGGAACACCGGGGAGCTGTTTTTT.

This clone was detected a few times. The V call is TRBV19, the J call TRBJ2-4, with TRBD2 identical over 12 bases. The CDR3 runs 20 residues. Germline CDR1 reads LNHDA; CDR2 reads SQIVND (reference sequence). V shed 3 bases, J shed 1 base, and the junction held 13 bases outside the gene matches. The CDR3: CASSISSGGALGRAKNIQYF. CDR3 nucleotides: TGTGCCAGTAGTATTTCTAGCGGGGGGGCCCTAGGGCGGGCCAAAAACATTCAGTACTTC.

The gene calls are TRBV5-1 and TRBJ2-1, with 9 positions matching TRBD2. After removal of 7 bases from V and 7 bases from J, the junction contained 12 bases not matched to a gene. Germline V lookup: CDR1 SGHRS, CDR2 YFSETQ. The CDR3 is 15 residues long. In DNA, the CDR3 is TGCGCCAGCGGGAGCGGGGGGCTCCTGGGTAATGAGCAGTTCTTC. It encodes CASGSGGLLGNEQFF. The entire variable domain, with the rest obtained from reference TRBV5-1 and TRBJ2-1, is as follows: KAGVTQTPRYLIKTRGQQVTLSCSPISGHRSVSWYQQTPGQGLQFLFEYFSETQRNKGNFPGRFSGRQFSNSRSEMNVSTLELGDSALYLCASGSGGLLGNEQFFGPGTRLTVL.

This chain joins TRBV5-4 and TRBJ2-1, with TRBD2 identical over 8 bases. The germline CDR1 and CDR2 sequences are SGHNT and YYREEE (reference sequence). V lost 1 base to trimming and J lost 6 bases; unmatched junction nucleotides: 6. This CDR3 is 15 amino acids long. CDR3 in DNA: TGTGCCAGCAGCTTGTATCTAGCGGGCGCCAATGAGCAGTTCTTC. It codes for CASSLYLAGANEQFF.

The chain carries TRBV6-2 or TRBV6-3 and TRBJ2-2; D possibly corresponds to TRBD1 (5 bases). Germline V gene data show CDR1 as MNHEY and CDR2 as SVGEGT. The CDR3 is 15 residues long. The V and J ends lost 0 bases and 6 bases respectively, with 11 bases between them. CDR3 in amino acids: CASSYSDKRSGELFF. The CDR3 nucleotides are TGTGCCAGCAGTTACTCGGACAAGAGATCCGGGGAGCTGTTTTTT.

V gene TRBV5-6 combines with J gene TRBJ1-2; D is possibly TRBD1 (5 bases). Germline CDR1 is SGHDT and CDR2 is YYEEEE. The V end was cut by 6 bases, the J end by 6 bases, with 9 bases between. CDR3 length: 11 amino acids. The CDR3 region has the DNA TGTGCCAGCAAGTCGGGGGATGGCTACACCTTC. This encodes CASKSGDGYTF. The full variable domain, in which reference TRBV5-6 and TRBJ1-2 provide the parts outside the CDR3, is DAGVTQSPTHLIKTRGQQVTLRCSPKSGHDTVSWYQQALGQGPQFIFQYYEEEERQRGNFPDRFSGHQFPNYSSELNVNALLLGDSALYLCASKSGDGYTFGSGTRLTVV.

The V and J genes are TRBV7-2 and TRBJ1-2; unclear D gene. Looked up from germline, CDR1 is SGHTA and CDR2 is FQGNSA. Trimming cost V 4 bases and J 1 base, with 16 bases left between them. This CDR3 is 16 amino acids long. CDR3 coding DNA: TGTGCCAGCAGCTCGGAGGGTCTTCTGATTAACTATGGCTACACCTTC. This codes for CASSSEGLLINYGYTF.

Remarks on this clone: This specimen includes other DNA sequences encoding the same CDR3. The rearrangement links TRBV7-2 to TRBJ2-5, with D possibly being TRBD1 (6 bases). CDR1 and CDR2 from the germline V gene are SGHTA and FQGNSA. The CDR3 has 14 amino acids. The V gene lost 0 bases and the J gene lost 5 bases, with 10 bases spanning the gap. The CDR3 loop reads CASSLAGAGETQYF. The CDR3 DNA follows: TGTGCCAGCAGCTTAGCGGGGGCTGGGGAGACCCAGTACTTC. The full variable domain, completed using reference TRBV7-2 and TRBJ2-5, is GAGVSQSPSNKVTEKGKDVELRCDPISGHTALYWYRQSLGQGLEFLIYFQGNSAPDKSGLPSDRFSAERTGGSVSTLTIQRTQQEDSAVYLCASSLAGAGETQYFGPGTRLLVL.

V usage is TRBV19 and J usage is TRBJ1-5; no definite D call. Trimming left V 3 bases short and J 5 bases short, with 5 bases between. The CDR3 sequence is 12 residues long. From germline, CDR1 is LNHDA and CDR2 SQIVND (reference sequence). The CDR3 loop reads CASSIFYQPQHF. Written as DNA, the CDR3 is TGTGCCAGTAGTATCTTCTATCAGCCCCAGCATTTT.

This sequence joins TRBV29-1 and TRBJ2-2, with D perhaps TRBD1 or TRBD2 (5 bases each). The CDR3 runs 11 residues. Trimming took 5 bases from V and 8 from J, leaving 9 bases between them. Germline-derived CDR1 and CDR2 are SQVTM and ANQGSEA. The CDR3 DNA reads TGCAGCGTTCGTTGGGGGGGGGAGCTGTTTTTT. Translating it yields CSVRWGGELFF.